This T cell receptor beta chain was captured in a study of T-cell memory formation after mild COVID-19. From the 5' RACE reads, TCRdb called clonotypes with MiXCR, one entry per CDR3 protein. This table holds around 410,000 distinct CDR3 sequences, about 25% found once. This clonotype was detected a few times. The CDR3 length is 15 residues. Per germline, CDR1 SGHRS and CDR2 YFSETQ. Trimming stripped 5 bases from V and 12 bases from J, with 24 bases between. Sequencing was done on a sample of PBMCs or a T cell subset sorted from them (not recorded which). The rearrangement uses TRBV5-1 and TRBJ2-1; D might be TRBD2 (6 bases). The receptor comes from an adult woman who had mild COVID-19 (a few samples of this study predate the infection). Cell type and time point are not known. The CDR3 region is CASSPQGGTELGQFF. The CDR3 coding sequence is TGCGCCAGCAGTCCCCAGGGCGGGACCGAATTAGGGCAGTTCTTC.